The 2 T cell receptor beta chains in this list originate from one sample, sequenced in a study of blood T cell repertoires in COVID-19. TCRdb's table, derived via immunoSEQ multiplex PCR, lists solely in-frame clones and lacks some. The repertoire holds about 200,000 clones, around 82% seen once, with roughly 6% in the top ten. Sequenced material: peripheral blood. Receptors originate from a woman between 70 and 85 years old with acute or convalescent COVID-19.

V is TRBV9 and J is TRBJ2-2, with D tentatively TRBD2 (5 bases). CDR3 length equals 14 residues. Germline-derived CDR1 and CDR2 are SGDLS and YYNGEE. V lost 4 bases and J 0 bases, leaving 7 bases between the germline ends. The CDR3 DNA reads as TGTGCCAGCAGCATCGGGACGAACACCGGGGAGCTGTTTTTT. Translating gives CASSIGTNTGELFF.

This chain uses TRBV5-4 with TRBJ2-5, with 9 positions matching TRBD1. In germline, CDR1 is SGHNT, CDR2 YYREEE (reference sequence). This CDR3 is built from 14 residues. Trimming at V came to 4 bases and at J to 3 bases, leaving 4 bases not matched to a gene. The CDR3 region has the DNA TGTGCCAGCAGCCCCCGGACAGGGGAAGAGACCCAGTACTTC. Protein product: CASSPRTGEETQYF.